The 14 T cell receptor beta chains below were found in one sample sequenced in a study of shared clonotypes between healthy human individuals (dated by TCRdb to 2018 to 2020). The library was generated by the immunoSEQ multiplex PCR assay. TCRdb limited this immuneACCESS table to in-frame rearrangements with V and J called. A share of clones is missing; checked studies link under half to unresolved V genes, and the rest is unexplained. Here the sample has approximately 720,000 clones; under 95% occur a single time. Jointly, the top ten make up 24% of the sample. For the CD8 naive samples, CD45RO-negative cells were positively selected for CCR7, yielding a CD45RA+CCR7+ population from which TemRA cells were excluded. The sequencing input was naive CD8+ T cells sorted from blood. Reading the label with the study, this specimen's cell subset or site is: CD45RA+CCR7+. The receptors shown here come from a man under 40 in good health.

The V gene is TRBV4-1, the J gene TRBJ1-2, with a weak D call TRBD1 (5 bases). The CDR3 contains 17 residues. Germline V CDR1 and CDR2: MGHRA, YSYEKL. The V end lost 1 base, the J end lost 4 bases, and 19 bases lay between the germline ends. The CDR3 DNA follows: TGCGCCAGCAGCCAAGGGGGTTCGGCAGGGTGGAGCTATGGCTACACCTTC. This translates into CASSQGGSAGWSYGYTF.

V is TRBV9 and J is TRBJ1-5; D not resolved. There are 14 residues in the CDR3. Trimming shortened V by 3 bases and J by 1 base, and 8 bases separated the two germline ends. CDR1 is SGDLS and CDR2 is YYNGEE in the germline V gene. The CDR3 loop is CASSDTTSNQPQHF. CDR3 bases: TGTGCCAGCAGCGATACAACGAGCAATCAGCCCCAGCATTTT.

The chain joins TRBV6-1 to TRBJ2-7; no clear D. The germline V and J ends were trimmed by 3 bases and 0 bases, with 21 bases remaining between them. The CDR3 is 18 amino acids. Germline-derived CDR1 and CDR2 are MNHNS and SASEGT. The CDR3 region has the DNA TGTGCCAGCAGTGATTCTCCAATTCCAGTCCTCGCCTCCTACGAGCAGTACTTC. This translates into CASSDSPIPVLASYEQYF.

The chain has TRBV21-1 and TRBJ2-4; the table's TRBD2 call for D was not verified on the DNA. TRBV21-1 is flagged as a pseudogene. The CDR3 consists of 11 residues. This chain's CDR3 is CASSKEGIQYF. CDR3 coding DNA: TGTGCCAGCAGCAAGGAGGGCATTCAGTACTTC.

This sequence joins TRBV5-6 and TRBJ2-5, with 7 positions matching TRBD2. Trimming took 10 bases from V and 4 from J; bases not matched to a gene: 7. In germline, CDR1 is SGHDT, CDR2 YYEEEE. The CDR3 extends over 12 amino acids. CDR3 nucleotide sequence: TGTGCCGGCGGGGAGGGCGGAGAGACCCAGTACTTC. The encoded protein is CAGGEGGETQYF.

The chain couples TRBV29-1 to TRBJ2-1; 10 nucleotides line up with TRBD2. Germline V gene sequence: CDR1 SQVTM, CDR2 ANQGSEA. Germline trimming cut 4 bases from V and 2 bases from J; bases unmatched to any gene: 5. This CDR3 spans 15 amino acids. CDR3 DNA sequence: TGCAGCGTTGTAGTTAGCGGGAGGACCTACAATGAGCAGTTCTTC. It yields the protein CSVVVSGRTYNEQFF.

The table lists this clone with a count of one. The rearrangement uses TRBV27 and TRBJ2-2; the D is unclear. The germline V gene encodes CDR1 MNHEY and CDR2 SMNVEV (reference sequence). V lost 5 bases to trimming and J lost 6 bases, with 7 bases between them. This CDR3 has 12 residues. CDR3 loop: CASSRRPGELFF. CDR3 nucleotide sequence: TGTGCCAGCAGTAGGCGTCCCGGGGAGCTGTTTTTT.

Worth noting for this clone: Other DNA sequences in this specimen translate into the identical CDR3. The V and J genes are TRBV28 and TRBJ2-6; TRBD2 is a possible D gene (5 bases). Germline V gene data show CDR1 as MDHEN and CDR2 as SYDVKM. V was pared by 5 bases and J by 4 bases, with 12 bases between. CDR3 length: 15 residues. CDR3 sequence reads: CASSLGGSGANVLTF. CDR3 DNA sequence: TGTGCCAGCAGTCTAGGAGGTTCCGGGGCCAACGTCCTGACTTTC.

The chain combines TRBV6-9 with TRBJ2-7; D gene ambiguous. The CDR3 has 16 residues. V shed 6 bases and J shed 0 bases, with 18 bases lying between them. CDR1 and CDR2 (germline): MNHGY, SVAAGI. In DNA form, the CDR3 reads TGTGCCAGCAGCAGAAACCAAACTCCCTTCTCCTACGAGCAGTACTTC. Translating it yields CASSRNQTPFSYEQYF.

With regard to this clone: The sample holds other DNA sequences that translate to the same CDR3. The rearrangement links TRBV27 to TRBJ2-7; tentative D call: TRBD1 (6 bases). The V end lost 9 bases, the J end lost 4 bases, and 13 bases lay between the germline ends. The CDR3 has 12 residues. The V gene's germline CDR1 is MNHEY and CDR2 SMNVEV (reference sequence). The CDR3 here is CASSSTGYEQYF. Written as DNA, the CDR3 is TGTGCCAGTTCTTCGACAGGTTACGAGCAGTACTTC.

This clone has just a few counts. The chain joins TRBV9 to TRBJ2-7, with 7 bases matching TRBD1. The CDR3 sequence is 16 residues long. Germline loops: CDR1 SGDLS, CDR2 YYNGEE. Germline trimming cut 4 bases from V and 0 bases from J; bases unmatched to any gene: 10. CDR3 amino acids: CASSFNPDRSSYEQYF. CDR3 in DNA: TGTGCCAGCAGCTTTAACCCGGACAGGAGCTCCTACGAGCAGTACTTC.

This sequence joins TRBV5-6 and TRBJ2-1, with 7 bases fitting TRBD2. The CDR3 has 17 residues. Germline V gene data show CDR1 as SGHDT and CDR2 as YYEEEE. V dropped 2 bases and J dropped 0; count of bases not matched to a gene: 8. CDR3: CASSFGSSGVSYNEQFF. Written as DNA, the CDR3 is TGTGCCAGCAGCTTCGGGTCTAGCGGCGTCTCCTACAATGAGCAGTTCTTC.

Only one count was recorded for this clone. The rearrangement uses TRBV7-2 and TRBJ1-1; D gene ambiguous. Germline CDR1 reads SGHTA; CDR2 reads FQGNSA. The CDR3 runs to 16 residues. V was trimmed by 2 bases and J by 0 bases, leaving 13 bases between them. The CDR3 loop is CASSLSRGGLNTEAFF. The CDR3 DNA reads TGTGCCAGCAGCTTATCGCGGGGAGGCTTGAACACTGAAGCTTTCTTT.

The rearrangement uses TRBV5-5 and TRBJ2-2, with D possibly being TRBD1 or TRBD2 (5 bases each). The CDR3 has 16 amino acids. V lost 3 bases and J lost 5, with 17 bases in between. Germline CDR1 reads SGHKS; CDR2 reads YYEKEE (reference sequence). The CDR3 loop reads CASSSVWDPGTGELFF. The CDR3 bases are TGTGCCAGCAGCTCCGTGTGGGACCCAGGGACCGGGGAGCTGTTTTTT.